This TCR beta chain came from a study of CD8 T cells in Susac syndrome. This clonotype was picked up a small number of times. The ends were cut back, 2 bases at V and 5 bases at J, with 12 bases in the middle. The CDR3 totals 14 residues. Germline V CDR1 and CDR2: MNHEY, SMNVEV (reference sequence). The T cells that were sequenced for TCR beta were CD8+ and CD4+ cells from blood. The authors negatively isolated CD8+ and CD4+ T cells and FACS-enriched TEMRA cells. With random hexamers, 0.5 to 1 ug RNA was reverse transcribed. An immunoSEQ multiplex PCR amplified TCR beta CDR3 over 54 Vbeta and 13 Jbeta. MiXCR, applied by TCRdb to the immunoSEQ multiplex PCR reads, yields one record per CDR3 protein. The data hold about 280,000 distinct CDR3 sequences, with about 85% observed a single time.

The receptor comes from a human donor with multiple sclerosis. The sequenced material came from CD8+ T cells from PBMCs. This sequence joins TRBV27 and TRBJ1-2; D not resolved. The CDR3 loop reads CASSLRVDGYGYTF. In DNA, the CDR3 is TGTGCCAGCAGTTTACGGGTGGATGGGTATGGCTACACCTTC.